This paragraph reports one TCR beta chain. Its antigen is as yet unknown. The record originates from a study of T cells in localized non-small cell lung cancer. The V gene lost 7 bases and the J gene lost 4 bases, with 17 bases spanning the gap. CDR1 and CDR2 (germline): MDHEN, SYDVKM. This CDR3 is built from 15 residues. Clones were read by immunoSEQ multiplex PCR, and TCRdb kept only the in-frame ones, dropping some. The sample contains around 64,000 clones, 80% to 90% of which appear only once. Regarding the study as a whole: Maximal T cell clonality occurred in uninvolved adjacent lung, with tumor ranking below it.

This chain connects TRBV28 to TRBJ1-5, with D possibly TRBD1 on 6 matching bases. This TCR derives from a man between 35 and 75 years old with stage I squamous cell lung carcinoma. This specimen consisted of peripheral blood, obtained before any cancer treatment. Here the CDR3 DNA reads TGTGCCAGCACTCCACAGCAGGGGCTGAATCAGCCCCAGCATTTT. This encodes CASTPQQGLNQPQHF. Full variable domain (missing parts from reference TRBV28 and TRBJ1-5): DVKVTQSSRYLVKRTGEKVFLECVQDMDHENMFWYRQDPGLGLRLIYFSYDVKMKEKGDIPEGYSVSREKKERFSLILESASTNQTSMYLCASTPQQGLNQPQHFGDGTRLSIL.